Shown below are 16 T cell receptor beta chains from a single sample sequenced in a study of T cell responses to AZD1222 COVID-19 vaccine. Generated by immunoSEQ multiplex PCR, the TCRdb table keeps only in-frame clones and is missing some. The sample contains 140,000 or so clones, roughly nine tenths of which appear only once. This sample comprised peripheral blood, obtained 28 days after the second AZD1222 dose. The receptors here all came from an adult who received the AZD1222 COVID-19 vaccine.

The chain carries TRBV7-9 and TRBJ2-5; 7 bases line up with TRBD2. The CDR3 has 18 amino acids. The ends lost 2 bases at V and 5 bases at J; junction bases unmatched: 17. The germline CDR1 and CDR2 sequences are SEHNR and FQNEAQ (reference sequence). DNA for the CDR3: TGTGCCAGCAGCTTAATAGGCCCGCGGCTAGCGGAAGGGGAGACCCAGTACTTC. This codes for CASSLIGPRLAEGETQYF.

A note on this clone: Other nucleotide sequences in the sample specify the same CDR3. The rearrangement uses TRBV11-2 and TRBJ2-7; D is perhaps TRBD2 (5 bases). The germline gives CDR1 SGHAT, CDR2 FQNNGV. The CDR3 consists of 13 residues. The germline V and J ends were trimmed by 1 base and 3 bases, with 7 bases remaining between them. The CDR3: CASSLGGSYEQYF. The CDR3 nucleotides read TGTGCCAGCAGCTTAGGAGGGAGCTACGAGCAGTACTTC.

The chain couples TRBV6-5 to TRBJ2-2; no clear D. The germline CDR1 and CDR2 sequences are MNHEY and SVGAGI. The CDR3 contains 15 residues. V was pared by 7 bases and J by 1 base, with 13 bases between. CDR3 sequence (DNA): TGTGCCAGCAACCCAACCCCAGGGAACACCGGGGAGCTGTTTTTT. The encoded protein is CASNPTPGNTGELFF.

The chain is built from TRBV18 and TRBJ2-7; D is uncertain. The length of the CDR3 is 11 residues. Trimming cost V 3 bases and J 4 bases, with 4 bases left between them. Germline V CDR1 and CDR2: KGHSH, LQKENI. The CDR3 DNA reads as TGTGCCAGCTCACCCGGGTACGAGCAGTACTTC. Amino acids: CASSPGYEQYF.

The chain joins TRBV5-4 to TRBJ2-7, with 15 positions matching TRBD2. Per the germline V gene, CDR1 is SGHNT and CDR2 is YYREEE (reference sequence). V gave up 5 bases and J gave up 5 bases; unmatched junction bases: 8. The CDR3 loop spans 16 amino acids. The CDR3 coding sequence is TGTGCCAGCAGGGCCGGACTAGCGGGAGGGGCCGACGAGCAGTACTTC. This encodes CASRAGLAGGADEQYF. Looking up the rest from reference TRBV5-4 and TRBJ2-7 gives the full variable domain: ETGVTQSPTHLIKTRGQQVTLRCSSQSGHNTVSWYQQALGQGPQFIFQYYREEENGRGNFPPRFSGLQFPNYSSELNVNALELDDSALYLCASRAGLAGGADEQYFGPGTRLTVT.

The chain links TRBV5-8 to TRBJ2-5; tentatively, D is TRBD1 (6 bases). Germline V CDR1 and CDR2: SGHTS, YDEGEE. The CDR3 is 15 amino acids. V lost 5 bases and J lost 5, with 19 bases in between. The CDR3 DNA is TGTGCCAGCAGTACCTACAGGGTACTCAGGGAGACCCAGTACTTC. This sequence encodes CASSTYRVLRETQYF.

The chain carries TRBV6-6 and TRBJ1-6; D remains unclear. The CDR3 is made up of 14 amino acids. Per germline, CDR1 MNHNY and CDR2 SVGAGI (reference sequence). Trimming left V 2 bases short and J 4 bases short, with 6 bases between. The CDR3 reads CASSYRNYNSPLHF. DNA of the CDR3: TGTGCCAGCAGTTACAGGAATTATAATTCACCCCTCCACTTT.

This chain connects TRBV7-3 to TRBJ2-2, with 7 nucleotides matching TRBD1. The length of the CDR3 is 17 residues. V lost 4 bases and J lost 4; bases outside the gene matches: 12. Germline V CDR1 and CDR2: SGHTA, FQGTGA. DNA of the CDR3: TGTGCCAGCAGCTCCGGGCGAGGGGGCGTGGGCACCGGGGAGCTGTTTTTT. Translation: CASSSGRGGVGTGELFF.

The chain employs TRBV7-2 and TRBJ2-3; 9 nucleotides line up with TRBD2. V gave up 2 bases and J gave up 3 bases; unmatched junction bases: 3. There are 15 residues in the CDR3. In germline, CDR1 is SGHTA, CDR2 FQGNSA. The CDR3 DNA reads TGTGCCAGCAGCTTAAACCTAGCGGGGACAGATACGCAGTATTTT. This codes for CASSLNLAGTDTQYF.

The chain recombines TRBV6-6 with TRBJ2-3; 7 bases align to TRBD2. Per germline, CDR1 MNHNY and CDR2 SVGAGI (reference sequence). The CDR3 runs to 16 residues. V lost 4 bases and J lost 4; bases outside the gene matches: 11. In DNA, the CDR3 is TGTGCCAGCAGTTTCCGACTAGCCCACAGTTCAGATACGCAGTATTTT. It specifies CASSFRLAHSSDTQYF.

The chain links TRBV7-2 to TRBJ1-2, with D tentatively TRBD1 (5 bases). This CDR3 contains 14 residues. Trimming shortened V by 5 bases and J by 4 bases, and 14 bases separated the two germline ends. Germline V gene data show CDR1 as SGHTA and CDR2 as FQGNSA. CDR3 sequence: CASSIGTERYGYTF. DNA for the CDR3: TGTGCCAGCAGCATTGGGACCGAGCGCTATGGCTACACCTTC. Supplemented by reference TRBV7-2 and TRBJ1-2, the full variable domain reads GAGVSQSPSNKVTEKGKDVELRCDPISGHTALYWYRQSLGQGLEFLIYFQGNSAPDKSGLPSDRFSAERTGGSVSTLTIQRTQQEDSAVYLCASSIGTERYGYTFGSGTRLTVV.

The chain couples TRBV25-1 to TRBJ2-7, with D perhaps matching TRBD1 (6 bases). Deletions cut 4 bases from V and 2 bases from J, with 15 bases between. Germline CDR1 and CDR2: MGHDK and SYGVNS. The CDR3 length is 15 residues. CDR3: CASSAQGGGPYEQYF. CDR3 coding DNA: TGTGCCAGCAGTGCCCAAGGGGGTGGCCCCTACGAGCAGTACTTC.

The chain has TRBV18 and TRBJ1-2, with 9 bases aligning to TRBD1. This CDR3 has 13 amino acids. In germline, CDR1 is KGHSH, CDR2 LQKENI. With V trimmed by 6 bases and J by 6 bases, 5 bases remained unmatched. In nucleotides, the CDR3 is TGTGCCAGCTCTATACAGGGGGCGAATGGCTACACCTTC. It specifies CASSIQGANGYTF.

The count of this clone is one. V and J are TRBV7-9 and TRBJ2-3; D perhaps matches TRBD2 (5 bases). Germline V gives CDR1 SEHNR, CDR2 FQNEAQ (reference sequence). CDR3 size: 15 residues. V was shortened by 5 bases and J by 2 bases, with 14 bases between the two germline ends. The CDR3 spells CASSEERIDTDTQYF. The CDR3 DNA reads TGTGCCAGCAGCGAAGAGCGGATAGACACAGATACGCAGTATTTT.

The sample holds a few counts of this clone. CDR3 in DNA: TGTGCCAGTAGTATACGGGTCGCCCGGGTGGATTCACCCCTCCACTTT. Its translation is CASSIRVARVDSPLHF. This chain joins TRBV19 and TRBJ1-6; D not resolved. This CDR3 spans 16 amino acids. Trimming shortened V by 2 bases and J by 8 bases, and 16 bases separated the two germline ends. Germline CDR1 and CDR2: LNHDA and SQIVND (reference sequence).

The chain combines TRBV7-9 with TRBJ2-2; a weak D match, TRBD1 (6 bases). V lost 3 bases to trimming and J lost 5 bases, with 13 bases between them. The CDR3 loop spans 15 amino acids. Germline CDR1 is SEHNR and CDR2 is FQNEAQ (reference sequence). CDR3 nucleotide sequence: TGTGCCAGCAGCTTCGCAGGGGCGAGAACCGGGGAGCTGTTTTTT. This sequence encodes CASSFAGARTGELFF. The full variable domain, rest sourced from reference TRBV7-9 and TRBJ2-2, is DTGVSQNPRHKITKRGQNVTFRCDPISEHNRLYWYRQTLGQGPEFLTYFQNEAQLEKSRLLSDRFSAERPKGSFSTLEIQRTEQGDSAMYLCASSFAGARTGELFFGEGSRLTVL.